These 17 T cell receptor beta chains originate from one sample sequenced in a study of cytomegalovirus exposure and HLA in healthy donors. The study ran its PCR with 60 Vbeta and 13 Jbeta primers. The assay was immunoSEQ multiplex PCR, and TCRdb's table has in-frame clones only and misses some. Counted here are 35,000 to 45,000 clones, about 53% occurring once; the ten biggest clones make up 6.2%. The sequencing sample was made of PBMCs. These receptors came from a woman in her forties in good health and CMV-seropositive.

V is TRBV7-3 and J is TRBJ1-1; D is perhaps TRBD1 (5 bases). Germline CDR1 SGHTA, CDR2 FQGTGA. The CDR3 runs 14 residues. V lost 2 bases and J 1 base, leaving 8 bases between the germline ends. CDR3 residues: CASSLGHQNTEAFF. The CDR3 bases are TGTGCCAGCAGCTTAGGACACCAGAACACTGAAGCTTTCTTT.

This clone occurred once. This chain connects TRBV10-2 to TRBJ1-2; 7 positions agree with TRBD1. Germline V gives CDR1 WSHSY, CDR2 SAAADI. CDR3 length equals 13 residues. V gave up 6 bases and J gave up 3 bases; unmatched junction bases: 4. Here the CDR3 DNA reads TGCGCCAGCAGCCATCAGGGGGACTATGGCTACACCTTC. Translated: CASSHQGDYGYTF.

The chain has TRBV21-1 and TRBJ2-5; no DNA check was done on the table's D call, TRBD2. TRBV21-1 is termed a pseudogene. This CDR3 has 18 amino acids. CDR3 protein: CASSKLLWLPRDKETQYF. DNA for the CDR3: TGTGCCAGCAGCAAACTTTTATGGCTACCGAGGGATAAAGAGACCCAGTACTTC.

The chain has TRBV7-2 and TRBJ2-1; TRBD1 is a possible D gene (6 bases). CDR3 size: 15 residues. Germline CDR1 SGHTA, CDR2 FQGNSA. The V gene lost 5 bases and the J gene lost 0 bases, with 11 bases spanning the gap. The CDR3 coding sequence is TGTGCCAGCAGCCAAGACAGGAGCTCCTACAATGAGCAGTTCTTC. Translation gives CASSQDRSSYNEQFF.

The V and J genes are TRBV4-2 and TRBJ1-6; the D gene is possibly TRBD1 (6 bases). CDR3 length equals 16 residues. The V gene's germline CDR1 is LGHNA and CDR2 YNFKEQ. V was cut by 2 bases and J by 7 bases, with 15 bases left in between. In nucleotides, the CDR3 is TGTGCCAGCAGCCAACTAGGACAGACTGAAAATTCACCCCTCCACTTT. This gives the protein CASSQLGQTENSPLHF.

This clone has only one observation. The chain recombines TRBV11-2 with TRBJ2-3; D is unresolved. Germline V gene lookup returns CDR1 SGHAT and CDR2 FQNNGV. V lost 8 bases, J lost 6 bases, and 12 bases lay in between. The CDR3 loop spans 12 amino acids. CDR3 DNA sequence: TGTGCCAGCGGTGAGCTCGGGGATACGCAGTATTTT. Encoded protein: CASGELGDTQYF. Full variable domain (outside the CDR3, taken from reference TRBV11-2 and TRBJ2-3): EAGVAQSPRYKIIEKRQSVAFWCNPISGHATLYWYQQILGQGPKLLIQFQNNGVVDDSQLPKDRFSAERLKGVDSTLKIQPAKLEDSAVYLCASGELGDTQYFGPGTRLTVL.

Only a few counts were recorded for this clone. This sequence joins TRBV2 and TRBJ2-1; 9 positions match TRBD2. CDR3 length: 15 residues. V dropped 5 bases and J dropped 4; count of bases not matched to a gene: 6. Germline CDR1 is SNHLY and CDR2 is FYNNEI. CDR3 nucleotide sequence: TGTGCCAGCAGTTTCGAGCGGGGGGATTACAATGAGCAGTTCTTC. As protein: CASSFERGDYNEQFF.

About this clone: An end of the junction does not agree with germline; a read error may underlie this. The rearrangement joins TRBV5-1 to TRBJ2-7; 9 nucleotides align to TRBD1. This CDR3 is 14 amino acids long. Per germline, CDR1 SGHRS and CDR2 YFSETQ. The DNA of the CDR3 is TGCGTCAGCAGCTTGGGACAGGGACCCTACGAGCAGTACTTC. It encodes CVSSLGQGPYEQYF.

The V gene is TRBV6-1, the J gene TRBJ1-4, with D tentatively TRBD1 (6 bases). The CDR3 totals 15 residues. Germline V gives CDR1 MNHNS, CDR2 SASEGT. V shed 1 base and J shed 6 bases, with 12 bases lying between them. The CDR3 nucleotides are TGTGCCAGCAGTGAAGGGGGGGGGCGATATGAAAAACTGTTTTTT. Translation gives CASSEGGGRYEKLFF.

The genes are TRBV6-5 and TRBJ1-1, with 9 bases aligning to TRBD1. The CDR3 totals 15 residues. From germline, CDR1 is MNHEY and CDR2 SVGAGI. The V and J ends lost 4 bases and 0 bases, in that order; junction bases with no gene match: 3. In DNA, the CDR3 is TGTGCCAGCAGTTTAACAGGGGGCCTGAACACTGAAGCTTTCTTT. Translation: CASSLTGGLNTEAFF.

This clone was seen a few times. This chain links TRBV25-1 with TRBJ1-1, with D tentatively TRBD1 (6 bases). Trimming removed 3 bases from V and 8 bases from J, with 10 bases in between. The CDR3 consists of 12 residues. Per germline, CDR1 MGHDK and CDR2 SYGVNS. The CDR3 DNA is TGTGCCAGCAGTGACCGGACAGCCGAAGCTTTCTTT. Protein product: CASSDRTAEAFF.

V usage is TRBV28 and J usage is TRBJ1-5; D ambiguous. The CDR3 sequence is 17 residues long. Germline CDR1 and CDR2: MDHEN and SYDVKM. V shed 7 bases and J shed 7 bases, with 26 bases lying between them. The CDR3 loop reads CASKPDWARRFEQPQHF. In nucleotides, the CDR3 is TGTGCCAGCAAACCGGACTGGGCCAGGCGATTCGAGCAGCCCCAGCATTTT. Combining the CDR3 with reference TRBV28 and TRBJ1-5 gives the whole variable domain DVKVTQSSRYLVKRTGEKVFLECVQDMDHENMFWYRQDPGLGLRLIYFSYDVKMKEKGDIPEGYSVSREKKERFSLILESASTNQTSMYLCASKPDWARRFEQPQHFGDGTRLSIL.

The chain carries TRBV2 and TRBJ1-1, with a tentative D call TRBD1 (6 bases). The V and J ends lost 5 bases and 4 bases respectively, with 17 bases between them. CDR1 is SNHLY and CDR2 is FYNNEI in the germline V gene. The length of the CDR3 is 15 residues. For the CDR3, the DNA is TGTGCCAGCAGTCTTCCTACAGGGAGGGGCACTGAAGCTTTCTTT. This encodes CASSLPTGRGTEAFF. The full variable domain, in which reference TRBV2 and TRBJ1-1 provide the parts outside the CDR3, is EPEVTQTPSHQVTQMGQEVILRCVPISNHLYFYWYRQILGQKVEFLVSFYNNEISEKSEIFDDQFSVERPDGSNFTLKIRSTKLEDSAMYFCASSLPTGRGTEAFFGQGTRLTVV.

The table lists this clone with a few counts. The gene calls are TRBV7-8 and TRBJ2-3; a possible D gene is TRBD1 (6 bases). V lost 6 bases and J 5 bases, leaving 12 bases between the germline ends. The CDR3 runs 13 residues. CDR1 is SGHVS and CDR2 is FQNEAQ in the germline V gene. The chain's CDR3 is CASRGTGRDTQYF. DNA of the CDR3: TGTGCCAGCAGGGGTACAGGGCGAGATACGCAGTATTTT.

The DNA for the CDR3 is TGTGCCAGCAACGGGACAGGCGTCGATCAGCCCCAGCATTTT. Protein sequence: CASNGTGVDQPQHF. The chain has TRBV19 and TRBJ1-5; 8 nucleotides line up with TRBD1. J lost 5 bases, V lost 9 bases, and 9 bases had no gene match. Germline-derived CDR1 and CDR2 are LNHDA and SQIVND (reference sequence). The CDR3 covers 14 residues.

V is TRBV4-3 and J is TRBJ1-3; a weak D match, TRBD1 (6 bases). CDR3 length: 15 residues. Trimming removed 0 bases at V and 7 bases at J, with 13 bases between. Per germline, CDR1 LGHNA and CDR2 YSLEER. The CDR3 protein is CASSQDPQGGNTIYF. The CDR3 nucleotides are TGCGCCAGCAGCCAAGATCCACAGGGTGGGAACACCATATATTTT.

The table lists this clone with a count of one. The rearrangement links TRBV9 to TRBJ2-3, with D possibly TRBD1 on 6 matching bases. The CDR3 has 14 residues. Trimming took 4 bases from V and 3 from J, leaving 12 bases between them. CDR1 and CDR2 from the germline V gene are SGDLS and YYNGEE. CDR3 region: CASSSGVGTDTQYF. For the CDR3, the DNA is TGTGCCAGCAGCTCAGGGGTTGGGACAGATACGCAGTATTTT.